The table lists the clone carrying this TCR beta chain with many counts. This sample is part of a study of T cells in Graves' hyperthyroidism and ophthalmopathy. This sample holds PBMCs from approximately 9 ml fresh peripheral blood. Germline-derived CDR1 and CDR2 are SGHAT and FQDESV (reference sequence). V lost 5 bases and J lost 0, with 11 bases in between. The CDR3 length is 14 residues. From RNA transcripts, TCR beta CDR3 regions were amplified. An initial round of RT-PCR targeting the TCR CDR3 relied on the HTBI primer set. TCRdb re-derived calls from the multiplex PCR reads in MiXCR, one entry per CDR3 protein. Of under 400,000 distinct CDR3 sequences in the sample, approximately 17% were seen once.

This sequence was found in a man in his thirties or forties with Graves' hyperthyroidism. The chain employs TRBV11-1 and TRBJ2-7; the D is unclear. The sequenced material came from blood. CDR3 protein: CASSLRTASYEQYF. The DNA of the CDR3 is TGTGCCAGCAGCCTACGGACCGCCTCCTACGAGCAGTACTTC.